This TCR beta chain was found in a study of OX40 agonist ivuxolimab in advanced cancers. Here immunoSEQ multiplex PCR was the method, and the copy in TCRdb shows in-frame clones only, minus some. The sample consists of about 83,000 clones, less than 85% of them appearing once. The starting material was CD4+ or CD8+ T cells sorted from blood, obtained in a trial of the OX40 agonist ivuxolimab. The clonotype comes from an adult with an advanced solid tumor such as melanoma, head and neck, liver or kidney cancer.

The CDR3 loop is CASSPGQGSTEAFF. Written as DNA, the CDR3 is TGTGCCAGTAGTCCGGGACAGGGGAGCACTGAAGCTTTCTTT. V and J are TRBV19 and TRBJ1-1; the match to TRBD1 covers 10 bases. The CDR3 length is 14 residues. The germline V gene encodes CDR1 LNHDA and CDR2 SQIVND (reference sequence). V trimming: 5 bases; J trimming: 4 bases; junction bases outside the gene matches: 4.